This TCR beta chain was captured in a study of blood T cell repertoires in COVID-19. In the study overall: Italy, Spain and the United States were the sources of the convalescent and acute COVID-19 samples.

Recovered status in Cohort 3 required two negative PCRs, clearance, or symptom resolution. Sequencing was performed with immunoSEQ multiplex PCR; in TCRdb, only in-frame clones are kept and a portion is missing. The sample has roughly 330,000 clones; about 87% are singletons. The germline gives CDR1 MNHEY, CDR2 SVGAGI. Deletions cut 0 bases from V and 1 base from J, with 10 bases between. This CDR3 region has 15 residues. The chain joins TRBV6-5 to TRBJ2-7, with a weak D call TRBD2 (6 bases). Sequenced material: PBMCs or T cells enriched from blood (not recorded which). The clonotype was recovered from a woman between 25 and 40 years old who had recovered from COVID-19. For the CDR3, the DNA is TGTGCCAGCAGTTACTCGATTAGCGGTTCCTACGAGCAGTACTTC. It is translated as CASSYSISGSYEQYF.